This entry describes one TCR beta chain. Its specificity is unknown. Germline V gene lookup returns CDR1 SQVTM and CDR2 ANQGSEA. Between the trimmed V and J ends, which lost 1 base and 1 base, there was a span of 13 bases. This CDR3 has 15 residues. The data stem from a study of T cell responses to AZD1222 COVID-19 vaccine. Points from the study as a whole: None of the repertoires were sampled until the peak T cell response had passed. The donors showed a predominance of white British ancestry and of females, with possible underestimation of clonal diversity.

The protocol was immunoSEQ multiplex PCR, while the TCRdb copy is restricted to in-frame clones and leaves out a portion. The table has 90,000 to 140,000 clones, roughly nine tenths seen once. V gene TRBV29-1 combines with J gene TRBJ2-5, with D possibly matching TRBD1 (5 bases). The material was peripheral blood, obtained 28 days after the second AZD1222 dose. The TCR was taken from an adult who received the AZD1222 COVID-19 vaccine. Here the CDR3 reads CSVEVGTGPQETQYF. The CDR3 region has the DNA TGCAGCGTTGAAGTAGGAACAGGCCCCCAAGAGACCCAGTACTTC.